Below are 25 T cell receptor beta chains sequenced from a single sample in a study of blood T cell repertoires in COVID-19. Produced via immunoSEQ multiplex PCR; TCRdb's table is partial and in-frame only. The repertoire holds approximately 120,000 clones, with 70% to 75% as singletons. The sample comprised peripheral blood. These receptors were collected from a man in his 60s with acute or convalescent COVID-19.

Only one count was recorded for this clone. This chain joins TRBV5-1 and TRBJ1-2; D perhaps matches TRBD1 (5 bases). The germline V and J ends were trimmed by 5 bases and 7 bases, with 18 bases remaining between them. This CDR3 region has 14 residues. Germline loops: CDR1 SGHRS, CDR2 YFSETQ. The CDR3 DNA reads TGCGCCAGCAGTTTAACCGACGCCGGGGGTGGCTACACCTTC. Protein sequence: CASSLTDAGGGYTF.

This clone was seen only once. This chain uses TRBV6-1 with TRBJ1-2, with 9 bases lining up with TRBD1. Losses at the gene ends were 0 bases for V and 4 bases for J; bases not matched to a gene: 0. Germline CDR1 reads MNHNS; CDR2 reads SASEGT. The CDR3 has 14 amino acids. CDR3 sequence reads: CASSEADRGYGYTF. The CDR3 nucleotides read TGTGCCAGCAGTGAAGCGGACAGGGGCTATGGCTACACCTTC.

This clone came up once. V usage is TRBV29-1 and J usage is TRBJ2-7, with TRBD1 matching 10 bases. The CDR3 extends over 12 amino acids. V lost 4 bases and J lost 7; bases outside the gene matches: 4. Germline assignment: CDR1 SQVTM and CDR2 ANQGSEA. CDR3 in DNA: TGCAGCGTTGGACAGGGGGCGAAGGAGCAGTACTTC. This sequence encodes CSVGQGAKEQYF.

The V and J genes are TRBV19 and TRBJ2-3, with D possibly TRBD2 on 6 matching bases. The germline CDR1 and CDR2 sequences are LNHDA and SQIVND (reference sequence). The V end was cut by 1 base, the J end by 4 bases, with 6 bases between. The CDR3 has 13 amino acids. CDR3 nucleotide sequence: TGTGCCAGTAGTATAGCGGGGGCAGATACGCAGTATTTT. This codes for CASSIAGADTQYF.

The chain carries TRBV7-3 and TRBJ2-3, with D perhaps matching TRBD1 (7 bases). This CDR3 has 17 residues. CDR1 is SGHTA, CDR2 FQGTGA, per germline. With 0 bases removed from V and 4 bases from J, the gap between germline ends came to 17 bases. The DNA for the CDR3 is TGTGCCAGCAGCTTAACGAAAGGGACAGCGGGCGCAGATACGCAGTATTTT. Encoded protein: CASSLTKGTAGADTQYF.

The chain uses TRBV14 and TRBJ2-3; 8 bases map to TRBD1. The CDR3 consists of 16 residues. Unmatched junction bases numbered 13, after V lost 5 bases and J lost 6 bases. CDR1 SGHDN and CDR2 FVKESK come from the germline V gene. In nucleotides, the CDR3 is TGTGCCAGCAGCTCGTTCGGGACAGGTTTTTGGGATACGCAGTATTTT. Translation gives CASSSFGTGFWDTQYF.

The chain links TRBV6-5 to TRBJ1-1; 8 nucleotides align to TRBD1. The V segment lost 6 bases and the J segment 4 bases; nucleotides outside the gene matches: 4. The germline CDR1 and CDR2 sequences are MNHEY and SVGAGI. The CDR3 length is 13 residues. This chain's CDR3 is CASRAQGGTEAFF. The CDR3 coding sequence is TGTGCCAGCAGAGCACAGGGGGGCACTGAAGCTTTCTTT.

CDR3 residues: CASSESNYGYTF. The CDR3 DNA is TGTGCCAGCAGTGAGAGCAACTATGGCTACACCTTC. V usage is TRBV2 and J usage is TRBJ1-2; D unclear. V gave up 3 bases and J gave up 2 bases, with 4 bases separating them. The CDR3 runs 12 residues. The germline V gene has CDR1 SNHLY and CDR2 FYNNEI.

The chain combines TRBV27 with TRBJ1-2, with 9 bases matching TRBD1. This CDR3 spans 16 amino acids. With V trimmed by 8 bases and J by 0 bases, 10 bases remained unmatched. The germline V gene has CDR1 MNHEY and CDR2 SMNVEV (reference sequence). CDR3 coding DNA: TGTGCCAGCGCGGGGGGACAGGGAGTCTCTAACTATGGCTACACCTTC. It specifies CASAGGQGVSNYGYTF.

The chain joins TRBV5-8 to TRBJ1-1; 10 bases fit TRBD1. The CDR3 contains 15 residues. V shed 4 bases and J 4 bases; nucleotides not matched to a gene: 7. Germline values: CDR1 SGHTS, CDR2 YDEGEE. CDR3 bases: TGTGCCAGCAGCACGGGACAGGGGTGGATCACTGAAGCTTTCTTT. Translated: CASSTGQGWITEAFF.

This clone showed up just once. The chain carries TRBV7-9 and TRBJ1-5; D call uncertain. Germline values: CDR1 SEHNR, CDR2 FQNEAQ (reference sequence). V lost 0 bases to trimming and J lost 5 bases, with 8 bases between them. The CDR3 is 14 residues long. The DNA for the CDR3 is TGTGCCAGCAGCTTAGCCGGGGAGGATCAGCCCCAGCATTTT. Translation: CASSLAGEDQPQHF.

In nucleotides, the CDR3 is TGCGCCAGCAGCCAAGATCCCAACAGACCAACAGGGACCACTGAAGCTTTCTTT. This gives the protein CASSQDPNRPTGTTEAFF. This sequence joins TRBV4-1 and TRBJ1-1; D perhaps matches TRBD1 (6 bases). The CDR3 extends over 18 amino acids. The germline V and J ends were trimmed by 0 bases and 4 bases, with 21 bases remaining between them. Germline CDR1 reads MGHRA; CDR2 reads YSYEKL.

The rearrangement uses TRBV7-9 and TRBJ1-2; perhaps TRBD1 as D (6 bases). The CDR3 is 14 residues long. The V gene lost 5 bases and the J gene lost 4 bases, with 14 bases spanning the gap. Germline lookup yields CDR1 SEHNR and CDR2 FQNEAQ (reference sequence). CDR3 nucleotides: TGTGCCAGCAGCCGGGGGGCGGGGAGCTATGGCTACACCTTC. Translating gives CASSRGAGSYGYTF.

The CDR3 DNA reads TGCGCCAGCAGCCAAGATGCCAACAGGGTGGGCGAAAAACTGTTTTTT. The encoded protein is CASSQDANRVGEKLFF. The V and J genes are TRBV4-1 and TRBJ1-4, with D possibly being TRBD1 (6 bases). V was cut by 0 bases and J by 8 bases, with 16 bases left in between. CDR3 length equals 16 residues. Germline loops: CDR1 MGHRA, CDR2 YSYEKL.

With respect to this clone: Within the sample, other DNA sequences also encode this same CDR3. The CDR3 here is CASSPGGEKLFF. CDR3 nucleotide sequence: TGTGCCAGCTCACCCGGCGGTGAAAAACTGTTTTTT. This chain joins TRBV18 and TRBJ1-4; D is unresolved. The germline gives CDR1 KGHSH, CDR2 LQKENI. The V gene lost 3 bases and the J gene lost 7 bases, with 6 bases spanning the gap. CDR3 length: 12 amino acids.

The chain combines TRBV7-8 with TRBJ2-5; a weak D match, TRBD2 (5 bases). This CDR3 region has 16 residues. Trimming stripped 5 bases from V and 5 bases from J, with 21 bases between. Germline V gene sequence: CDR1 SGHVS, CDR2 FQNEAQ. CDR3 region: CASSPLRARPSETQYF. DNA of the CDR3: TGTGCCAGCAGCCCACTGAGGGCCCGACCCTCTGAGACCCAGTACTTC. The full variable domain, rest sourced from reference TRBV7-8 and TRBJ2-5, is GAGVSQSPRYKVAKRGQDVALRCDPISGHVSLFWYQQALGQGPEFLTYFQNEAQLDKSGLPSDRFFAERPEGSVSTLKIQRTQQEDSAVYLCASSPLRARPSETQYFGPGTRLLVL.

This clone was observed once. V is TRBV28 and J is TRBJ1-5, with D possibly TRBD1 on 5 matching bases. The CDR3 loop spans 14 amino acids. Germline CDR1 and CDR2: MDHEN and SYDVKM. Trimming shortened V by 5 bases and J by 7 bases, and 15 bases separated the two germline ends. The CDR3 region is CASSPSRGGQPQHF. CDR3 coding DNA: TGTGCCAGCAGTCCCTCGCGGGGGGGGCAGCCCCAGCATTTT. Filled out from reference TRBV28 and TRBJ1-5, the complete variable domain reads DVKVTQSSRYLVKRTGEKVFLECVQDMDHENMFWYRQDPGLGLRLIYFSYDVKMKEKGDIPEGYSVSREKKERFSLILESASTNQTSMYLCASSPSRGGQPQHFGDGTRLSIL.

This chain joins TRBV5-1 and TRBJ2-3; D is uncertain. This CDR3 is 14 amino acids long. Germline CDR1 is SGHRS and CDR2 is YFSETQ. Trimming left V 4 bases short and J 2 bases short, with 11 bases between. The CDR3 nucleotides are TGCGCCAGCAGCCTGCAGGCTAACACAGATACGCAGTATTTT. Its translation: CASSLQANTDTQYF.

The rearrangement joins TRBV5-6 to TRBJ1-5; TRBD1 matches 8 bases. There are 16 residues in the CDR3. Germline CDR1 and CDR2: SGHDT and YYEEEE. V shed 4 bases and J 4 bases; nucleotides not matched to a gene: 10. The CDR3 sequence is CASSRKTGAQNQPQHF. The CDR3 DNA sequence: TGTGCCAGCAGCAGGAAGACAGGGGCTCAGAATCAGCCCCAGCATTTT.

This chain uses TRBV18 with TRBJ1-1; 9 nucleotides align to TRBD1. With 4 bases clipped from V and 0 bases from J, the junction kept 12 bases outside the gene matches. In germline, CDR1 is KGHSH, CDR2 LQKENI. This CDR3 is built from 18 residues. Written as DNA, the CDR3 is TGTGCCAGCTCACAAGTCACAGGGGGCATGAGGGTGAACACTGAAGCTTTCTTT. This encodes CASSQVTGGMRVNTEAFF.

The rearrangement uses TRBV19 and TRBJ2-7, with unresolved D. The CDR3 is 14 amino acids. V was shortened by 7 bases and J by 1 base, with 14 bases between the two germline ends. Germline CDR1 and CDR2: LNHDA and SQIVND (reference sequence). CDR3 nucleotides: TGTGCCAGTACTCCGACATTATATTCCTACGAGCAGTACTTC. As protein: CASTPTLYSYEQYF.

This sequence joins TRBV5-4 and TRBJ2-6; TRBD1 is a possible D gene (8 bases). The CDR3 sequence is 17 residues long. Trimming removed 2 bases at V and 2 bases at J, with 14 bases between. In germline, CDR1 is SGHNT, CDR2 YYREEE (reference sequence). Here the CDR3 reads CASSLRTGRAGANVLTF. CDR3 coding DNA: TGTGCCAGCAGCTTAAGGACAGGGAGGGCTGGGGCCAACGTCCTGACTTTC.

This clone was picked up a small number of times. The CDR3 DNA reads as TGTGCCAGCAGCCCTAGCCCCTTCGGTCCCTCCTACGAGCAGTACTTC. Its translation: CASSPSPFGPSYEQYF. V usage is TRBV9 and J usage is TRBJ2-7, with D possibly matching TRBD2 (5 bases). Trimming took 4 bases from V and 0 from J, leaving 17 bases between them. Germline CDR1 reads SGDLS; CDR2 reads YYNGEE. The CDR3 is made up of 16 amino acids.

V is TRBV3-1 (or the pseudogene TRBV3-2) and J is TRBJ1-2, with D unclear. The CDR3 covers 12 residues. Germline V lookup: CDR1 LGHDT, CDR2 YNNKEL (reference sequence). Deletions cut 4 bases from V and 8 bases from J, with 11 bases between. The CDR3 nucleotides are TGTGCCAGCAGCCTGGGCTACTCCGGCTACACCTTC. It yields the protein CASSLGYSGYTF.

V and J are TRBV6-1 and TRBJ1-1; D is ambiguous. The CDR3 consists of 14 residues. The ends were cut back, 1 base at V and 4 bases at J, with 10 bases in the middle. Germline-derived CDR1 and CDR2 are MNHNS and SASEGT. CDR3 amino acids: CASSEVGHRTEAFF. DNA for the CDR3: TGTGCCAGCAGTGAAGTGGGCCACCGCACTGAAGCTTTCTTT.